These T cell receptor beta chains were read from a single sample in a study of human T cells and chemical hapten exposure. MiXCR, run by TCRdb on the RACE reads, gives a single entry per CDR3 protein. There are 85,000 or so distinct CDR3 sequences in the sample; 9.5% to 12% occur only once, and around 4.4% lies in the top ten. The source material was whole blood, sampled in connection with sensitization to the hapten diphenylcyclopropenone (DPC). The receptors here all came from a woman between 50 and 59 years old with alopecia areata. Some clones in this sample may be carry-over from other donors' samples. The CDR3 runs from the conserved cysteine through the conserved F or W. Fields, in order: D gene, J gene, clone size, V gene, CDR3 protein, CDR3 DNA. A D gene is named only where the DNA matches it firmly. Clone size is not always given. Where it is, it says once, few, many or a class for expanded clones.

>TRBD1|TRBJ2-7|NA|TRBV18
CANSPNRGNEQYF
TGTGCCAACTCACCAAACAGGGGTAACGAGCAGTACTTC
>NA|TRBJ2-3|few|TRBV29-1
CSVEWGDTQYF
TGCAGCGTTGAATGGGGGGATACGCAGTATTTT
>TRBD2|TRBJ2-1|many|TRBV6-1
CASGKGLAGDEQFF
TGTGCCAGCGGTAAGGGACTAGCTGGGGATGAGCAGTTCTTC
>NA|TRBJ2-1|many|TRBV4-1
CASSQDGLLRNEQFF
TGCGCCAGCAGCCAGGATGGCCTCCTGCGCAATGAGCAGTTCTTC
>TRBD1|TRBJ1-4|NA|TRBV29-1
CSVRSGGANEKLFF
TGCAGCGTGAGATCAGGGGGCGCGAATGAAAAACTGTTTTTT
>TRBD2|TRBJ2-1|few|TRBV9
CASSVDPSGSSREQFF
TGTGCCAGCAGCGTAGACCCTAGCGGGAGTTCGAGGGAGCAGTTCTTC
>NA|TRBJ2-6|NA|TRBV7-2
CASSLFLRRSSGANVLTF
TGTGCCAGCAGCTTATTCCTCAGACGGAGCTCTGGGGCCAACGTCCTGACTTTC
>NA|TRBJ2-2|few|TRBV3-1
CASSQPGAGGELFF
TGTGCCAGCAGCCAACCAGGGGCTGGCGGGGAGCTGTTTTTT
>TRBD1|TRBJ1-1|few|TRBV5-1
CASSLDRGYRGNTEAFF
TGCGCCAGCAGCTTGGACAGGGGGTATCGTGGGAACACTGAAGCTTTCTTT
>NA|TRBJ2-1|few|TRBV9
CASSRTGPQSNEQFF
TGTGCCAGCAGCCGAACCGGGCCCCAATCCAATGAGCAGTTCTTC
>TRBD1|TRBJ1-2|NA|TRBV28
CAITTGTYGYTF
TGTGCCATCACGACAGGGACCTATGGCTACACCTTC
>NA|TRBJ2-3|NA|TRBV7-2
CASSLLTADTQYF
TGTGCCAGCAGCTTACTTACCGCGGATACGCAGTATTTT
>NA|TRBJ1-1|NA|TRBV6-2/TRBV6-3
CASSYGRLNTEAFF
TGTGCCAGCAGTTACGGACGGCTGAACACTGAAGCTTTCTTT
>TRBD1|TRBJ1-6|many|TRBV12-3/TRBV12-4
CASSEGQGLSPLHF
TGTGCCAGCAGTGAGGGACAGGGGCTTTCACCCCTCCACTTT
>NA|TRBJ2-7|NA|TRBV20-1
CSAKKAGFQGGSYEQYF
TGCAGTGCTAAAAAGGCTGGTTTCCAGGGGGGTTCCTACGAGCAGTACTTC
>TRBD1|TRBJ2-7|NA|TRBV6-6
CASRSGTGVYEQYF
TGTGCCAGCAGGTCCGGGACAGGGGTTTACGAGCAGTACTTC
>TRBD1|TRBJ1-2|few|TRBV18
CASSPYVTGGDYGYTF
TGTGCCAGCTCACCATACGTAACAGGGGGAGACTATGGCTACACCTTC
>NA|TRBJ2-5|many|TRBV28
CASRASSSGKTQYF
TGTGCCAGCAGGGCCTCTAGCTCGGGGAAGACCCAGTACTTC